This T cell receptor beta chain was sequenced in a study of CD8 T cells in ankylosing spondylitis. Findings of the study overall: Reportedly, significant enrichment of disease-linked clones occurred in matched ankylosing spondylitis synovial fluid. Clones linked to the disease showed a CD8+ phenotype. They occurred at relatively low frequencies in peripheral blood. It appeared that ankylosing spondylitis blood was characterized by a TCR beta motif of under ten highly homologous variants.

The CDR3 runs 12 residues. The V and J ends lost 0 bases and 7 bases respectively, with 7 bases between them. Germline CDR1 and CDR2: DFQATT and SNEGSKA (reference sequence). Quantitative 5'-RACE with molecular barcodes generated TCR beta libraries. TCRdb independently ran MiXCR on the 5' RACE reads; one entry per CDR3 protein. Of some 240,000 distinct CDR3 sequences listed, approximately 7.4% are singletons. Concerning this clonotype: The target antigen is unknown.

Specimen: blood, either unsorted or a sorted T cell fraction (not recorded which). The origin of this receptor is a male donor with ankylosing spondylitis. This sequence joins TRBV20-1 and TRBJ2-1; D uncertain. CDR3: CSARDNPNEQFF. DNA of the CDR3: TGCAGTGCTAGAGATAACCCGAATGAGCAGTTCTTC.